This TCR beta chain was profiled in a study of blood T cell repertoires in COVID-19. Study-wide context: From the United States, Italy and Spain came samples of acute and convalescent COVID-19.

J lost 3 bases, V lost 8 bases, and 0 bases had no gene match. CDR3 length: 11 amino acids. Germline V lookup: CDR1 ENHRY, CDR2 SYGVKD. Per the study methods: For nucleated cells, counts were estimated from reference gene primer amplification. Clones were sequenced by immunoSEQ multiplex PCR, and TCRdb holds only the in-frame ones, with some missing. V, J and clone size were drawn from that table, and D and trimming were deduced from the DNA. The sample carries about 70,000 clones, around 83% recorded once. This receptor was identified in a young man with COVID-19, enrolled during active disease. The chain employs TRBV10-3 and TRBJ2-7; 8 nucleotides match TRBD2. Sequencing was done on a sample of peripheral blood. The CDR3 DNA sequence: TGTGCCATCCTAGCGGGCTACGAGCAGTACTTC. This sequence encodes CAILAGYEQYF.